This T cell receptor (beta chain) derives from a study of Ad26.COV2.S vaccination and SARS-CoV-2 variants. Background on the study: The donor belonged to the COV1001 Ad26.COV2.S trial arm.

The table lists this clone with a count of one. Treatment denoted: roughly 18 received Ad26.COV2.S at low or high dose, single or two shots; several received placebo; per-sample allocation not given. Samples came from day 63 after the first vaccine or placebo injection. Immunization relied on an Ad26 vector, which expressed Wuhan-strain SARS-CoV-2 spike. Deletions cut 1 base from V and 4 bases from J, with 25 bases between. Germline values: CDR1 LGHNA, CDR2 YSLEER. The CDR3 contains 20 residues. TCRdb keeps only in-frame clones here, not all; method: immunoSEQ multiplex PCR. The sample holds roughly 450,000 clones, about nine tenths seen once.

Sequencing was performed on peripheral blood, taken in a trial of Ad26.COV2.S vaccine versus placebo. The J gene is TRBJ2-2, the V gene TRBV4-3; possibly TRBD1 for D (6 bases). The sequence came from a person between 18 and 65 years old who received the Ad26.COV2.S COVID-19 vaccine or a placebo. The CDR3: CASSQAFQGRMVRGTGELFF. CDR3 coding DNA: TGCGCCAGCAGCCAAGCATTTCAGGGGCGAATGGTCCGGGGCACCGGGGAGCTGTTTTTT.